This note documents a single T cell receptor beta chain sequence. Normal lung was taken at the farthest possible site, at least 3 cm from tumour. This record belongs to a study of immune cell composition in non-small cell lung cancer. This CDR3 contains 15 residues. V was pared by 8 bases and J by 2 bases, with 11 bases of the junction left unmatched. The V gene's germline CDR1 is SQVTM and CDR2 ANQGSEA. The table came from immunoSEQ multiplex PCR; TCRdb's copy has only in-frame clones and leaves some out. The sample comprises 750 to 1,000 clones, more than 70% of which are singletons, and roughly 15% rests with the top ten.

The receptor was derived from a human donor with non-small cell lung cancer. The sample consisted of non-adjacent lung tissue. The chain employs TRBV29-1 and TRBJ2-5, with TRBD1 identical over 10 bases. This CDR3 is CSSSGDRGRQETQYF. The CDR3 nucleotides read TGCAGCTCCTCCGGGGACAGGGGCCGTCAAGAGACCCAGTACTTC.